A single sample is the source of the 27 T cell receptor beta chains below, sequenced in a study of pediatric ulcerative colitis. The table came from immunoSEQ multiplex PCR; TCRdb's copy has only in-frame clones and leaves some out. The data show more than 35,000 clones, more than 70% seen once. One to two pinch biopsies were taken from the rectum during colonoscopy. What was sequenced was gut tissue. These receptors were taken from a boy younger than 18 with moderate ulcerative colitis.

This chain uses TRBV28 with TRBJ2-1, with 10 positions matching TRBD2. The J segment lost 3 bases and the V segment lost 9 bases, leaving 5 bases of the junction unmatched. The CDR3 is 14 amino acids. Germline V lookup: CDR1 MDHEN, CDR2 SYDVKM. The CDR3 DNA follows: TGTGCCAGTCTAGCGGGAGCAGACTACAATGAGCAGTTCTTC. Protein sequence: CASLAGADYNEQFF.

This clone showed up just once. The J gene is TRBJ2-6, the V gene TRBV5-1, with a weak D call TRBD1 (5 bases). The CDR3 contains 17 residues. Germline CDR1 and CDR2: SGHRS and YFSETQ. Trimming stripped 7 bases from V and 1 base from J, with 18 bases between. Here the CDR3 reads CASQGLGEGSGANVLTF. CDR3 nucleotide sequence: TGCGCCAGCCAAGGGTTAGGGGAAGGTTCTGGGGCCAACGTCCTGACTTTC. The full variable domain, its missing parts supplied by reference TRBV5-1 and TRBJ2-6, is KAGVTQTPRYLIKTRGQQVTLSCSPISGHRSVSWYQQTPGQGLQFLFEYFSETQRNKGNFPGRFSGRQFSNSRSEMNVSTLELGDSALYLCASQGLGEGSGANVLTFGAGSRLTVL.

A single count supports this clone. The chain is built from TRBV4-3 and TRBJ2-1; TRBD1 agrees at 7 bases. Germline CDR1 LGHNA, CDR2 YSLEER. The junction had 5 bases not matched to a gene; V was cut back by 3 bases and J by 9 bases. The CDR3 length is 13 residues. CDR3 in DNA: TGCGCCAGCAGCCAGGCCAGGGGGTTTGAGCAGTTCTTC. Translating it yields CASSQARGFEQFF.

This clone has a single count. The V call is TRBV30, the J call TRBJ2-5; D not certain. The CDR3 has 13 amino acids. V was clipped by 2 bases and J by 4 bases, with 11 bases between them. Germline loops: CDR1 GTSNPN, CDR2 SVGIG (reference sequence). CDR3: CAWSPRASETQYF. The CDR3 coding sequence is TGTGCCTGGAGTCCTAGGGCATCAGAGACCCAGTACTTC.

This chain uses TRBV10-3 with TRBJ1-5, with D hard to call. Trimming removed 0 bases from V and 10 bases from J, with 10 bases in between. The CDR3 is 13 residues long. Per the germline V gene, CDR1 is ENHRY and CDR2 is SYGVKD. CDR3 bases: TGTGCCATCAGTGAGTCAAACAACCCACCCCAGCATTTT. Amino acids: CAISESNNPPQHF.

This clone was recorded a few times. The same CDR3 can be traced to other DNA sequences in this sample. The V gene is TRBV5-6, the J gene TRBJ2-7; tentative D call: TRBD1 (5 bases). V was shortened by 5 bases and J by 0 bases, with 9 bases between the two germline ends. The V gene's germline CDR1 is SGHDT and CDR2 YYEEEE. The CDR3 is 13 residues long. CDR3 region: CASSYRNSYEQYF. The CDR3 coding sequence is TGTGCCAGCAGTTACAGGAACTCCTACGAGCAGTACTTC. The full variable domain, with the rest looked up from reference TRBV5-6 and TRBJ2-7, is DAGVTQSPTHLIKTRGQQVTLRCSPKSGHDTVSWYQQALGQGPQFIFQYYEEEERQRGNFPDRFSGHQFPNYSSELNVNALLLGDSALYLCASSYRNSYEQYFGPGTRLTVT.

CDR3 loop: CASSAGANYGYTF. The DNA for the CDR3 is TGTGCCAGCAGTGCTGGAGCTAACTATGGCTACACCTTC. The chain employs TRBV2 and TRBJ1-2; D remains ambiguous. Per the germline V gene, CDR1 is SNHLY and CDR2 is FYNNEI. The CDR3 covers 13 residues. Trimming removed 4 bases from V and 0 bases from J, with 6 bases in between. Using reference TRBV2 and TRBJ1-2 for the parts outside the CDR3, the full variable domain is EPEVTQTPSHQVTQMGQEVILRCVPISNHLYFYWYRQILGQKVEFLVSFYNNEISEKSEIFDDQFSVERPDGSNFTLKIRSTKLEDSAMYFCASSAGANYGYTFGSGTRLTVV.

This chain connects TRBV2 to TRBJ1-2, with a possible D match to TRBD1 (6 bases). The germline V and J ends were trimmed by 5 bases and 1 base, with 17 bases remaining between them. Germline V lookup: CDR1 SNHLY, CDR2 FYNNEI. CDR3 length: 16 amino acids. CDR3 protein: CASSYTGTTYNYGYTF. The CDR3 DNA follows: TGTGCCAGCAGTTATACCGGGACAACCTATAACTATGGCTACACCTTC.

The chain joins TRBV7-2 to TRBJ2-3; no definite D call. CDR3 size: 14 residues. Germline V lookup: CDR1 SGHTA, CDR2 FQGNSA. The V gene lost 0 bases and the J gene lost 5 bases, with 9 bases spanning the gap. This chain's CDR3 is CASSLASLEDTQYF. The CDR3 coding sequence is TGTGCCAGCAGCTTAGCCTCACTGGAAGATACGCAGTATTTT. The full variable domain, rest sourced from reference TRBV7-2 and TRBJ2-3, is GAGVSQSPSNKVTEKGKDVELRCDPISGHTALYWYRQSLGQGLEFLIYFQGNSAPDKSGLPSDRFSAERTGGSVSTLTIQRTQQEDSAVYLCASSLASLEDTQYFGPGTRLTVL.

This clone was seen a few times. This sequence joins TRBV5-1 and TRBJ2-3, with D unresolved. The V gene lost 0 bases and the J gene lost 0 bases, with 8 bases spanning the gap. The germline V gene has CDR1 SGHRS and CDR2 YFSETQ. The CDR3 length is 15 residues. In DNA form, the CDR3 reads TGCGCCAGCAGCTTGGCTATGTCTAGCACAGATACGCAGTATTTT. It translates to CASSLAMSSTDTQYF.

V is TRBV2 and J is TRBJ2-7; D is possibly TRBD2 (6 bases). The V gene lost 6 bases and the J gene lost 1 base, with 7 bases spanning the gap. CDR3 length equals 12 residues. Germline-derived CDR1 and CDR2 are SNHLY and FYNNEI. The DNA for the CDR3 is TGTGCCAGCAGCGGGGGATCCTACGAGCAGTACTTC. Its protein product is CASSGGSYEQYF.

This chain links TRBV10-3 with TRBJ2-3, with 7 bases lining up with TRBD1. This CDR3 has 13 residues. With 11 bases clipped from V and 1 base from J, the junction kept 6 bases outside the gene matches. The V gene's germline CDR1 is ENHRY and CDR2 SYGVKD. The CDR3 sequence: CAVTGTGTDTQYF. CDR3 sequence (DNA): TGTGCCGTGACCGGGACAGGCACAGATACGCAGTATTTT.

The chain couples TRBV5-4 to TRBJ2-2, with D maybe TRBD2 (5 bases). The CDR3 consists of 15 residues. V was shortened by 4 bases and J by 4 bases, with 14 bases between the two germline ends. Germline CDR1 and CDR2: SGHNT and YYREEE (reference sequence). The CDR3 DNA reads TGTGCCAGCAGCCCGAAGGGAGTACCCACCGGGGAGCTGTTTTTT. Amino acids: CASSPKGVPTGELFF.

The chain links TRBV5-5 to TRBJ2-7; TRBD1 is a possible D gene (6 bases). Between the trimmed V and J ends, which lost 0 bases and 5 bases, there was a span of 12 bases. Germline CDR1 is SGHKS and CDR2 is YYEKEE (reference sequence). This CDR3 has 14 residues. CDR3 coding DNA: TGTGCCAGCAGCTTGGAAACAGGGCTTAACGAGCAGTACTTC. Amino acids: CASSLETGLNEQYF.

This clone was recorded a few times. The V and J genes are TRBV10-1 and TRBJ2-3, with TRBD2 matching 9 bases. V was clipped by 8 bases and J by 1 base; unmatched bases: 7. Per the germline V gene, CDR1 is WNHNN and CDR2 is SYGVQD (reference sequence). The CDR3 totals 15 residues. CDR3 loop: CASPVAGECTDTQYF. CDR3 in DNA: TGCGCCAGCCCCGTAGCGGGGGAATGCACAGATACGCAGTATTTT.

This rearrangement joins TRBV5-1 to TRBJ2-1; either TRBD1 or TRBD2 may supply D (5 bases each). Trimming removed 0 bases from V and 3 bases from J, with 13 bases in between. Germline lookup yields CDR1 SGHRS and CDR2 YFSETQ. The CDR3 is 16 residues long. The CDR3 DNA sequence: TGCGCCAGCAGCTTGGGATCCGGGACCCTCTACAATGAGCAGTTCTTC. Amino acid sequence: CASSLGSGTLYNEQFF.

This clone was seen a handful of times. J is TRBJ2-4 and V is TRBV7-9; perhaps TRBD1 as D (6 bases). CDR3 length: 16 residues. Germline V lookup: CDR1 SEHNR, CDR2 FQNEAQ (reference sequence). V was pared by 5 bases and J by 3 bases, with 17 bases between. The CDR3 region is CASSPPGRTDKNIQYF. CDR3 DNA: TGTGCCAGCAGCCCCCCTGGACGGACAGACAAAAACATTCAGTACTTC.

J is TRBJ2-5 and V is TRBV28; D unresolved. The CDR3 loop spans 13 amino acids. Trimming pared 3 bases from V and 2 bases from J, leaving 7 bases between. Germline V gives CDR1 MDHEN, CDR2 SYDVKM. CDR3 sequence (DNA): TGTGCCAGCAGTTTGGGCTTACAAGAGACCCAGTACTTC. Translation: CASSLGLQETQYF.

The chain uses TRBV7-3 and TRBJ2-5, with D hard to call. The CDR3 has 14 amino acids. With 1 base removed from V and 1 base from J, the gap between germline ends came to 7 bases. Germline V gene lookup returns CDR1 SGHTA and CDR2 FQGTGA. The CDR3 protein is CASSLNVFQETQYF. CDR3 nucleotides: TGTGCCAGCAGCTTAAACGTGTTCCAAGAGACCCAGTACTTC.

This clone has only a few counts. This chain links TRBV6-5 with TRBJ2-1; 8 positions agree with TRBD1. Germline V gene data show CDR1 as MNHEY and CDR2 as SVGAGI. Germline trimming cut 4 bases from V and 4 bases from J; bases unmatched to any gene: 3. The CDR3 runs 14 residues. The CDR3 sequence: CASSSGQGYNEQFF. CDR3 bases: TGTGCCAGCAGTTCCGGACAGGGATACAATGAGCAGTTCTTC.

The V gene is TRBV14, the J gene TRBJ2-1, with 8 nucleotides matching TRBD2. V trimming: 6 bases; J trimming: 4 bases; junction bases outside the gene matches: 11. The CDR3 consists of 16 residues. CDR1 is SGHDN and CDR2 is FVKESK in the germline V gene. DNA of the CDR3: TGTGCCAGCAGTCCCCCCTACGGGAGGGGGTACAATGAGCAGTTCTTC. It encodes CASSPPYGRGYNEQFF.

This clone has just a few counts. The CDR3 reads CASSLGTVNYGYTF. CDR3 DNA: TGTGCCAGCAGCTTGGGTACAGTCAACTATGGCTACACCTTC. The chain uses TRBV5-6 and TRBJ1-2; D unresolved. This CDR3 comprises 14 residues. Germline CDR1 and CDR2: SGHDT and YYEEEE. The V and J ends lost 0 bases and 2 bases respectively, with 8 bases between them. Full variable domain (missing parts from reference TRBV5-6 and TRBJ1-2): DAGVTQSPTHLIKTRGQQVTLRCSPKSGHDTVSWYQQALGQGPQFIFQYYEEEERQRGNFPDRFSGHQFPNYSSELNVNALLLGDSALYLCASSLGTVNYGYTFGSGTRLTVV.

The chain combines TRBV2 with TRBJ2-7, with 8 bases matching TRBD2. Trimming removed 2 bases from V and 2 bases from J; junction bases left unmatched: 5. Germline V gene sequence: CDR1 SNHLY, CDR2 FYNNEI. The CDR3 is 15 residues long. The CDR3 bases are TGTGCCAGCAGTGAACGGCGGGAGGCCACCTACGAGCAGTACTTC. Protein sequence: CASSERREATYEQYF.

The chain has TRBV7-2 and TRBJ2-5, with TRBD1 matching over 8 bases. Germline assignment: CDR1 SGHTA and CDR2 FQGNSA. This CDR3 is 14 amino acids long. V was clipped by 4 bases and J by 4 bases; unmatched bases: 5. CDR3 nucleotide sequence: TGTGCCAGCAGCTCCCGGACAGGGACAGAGACCCAGTACTTC. Translated, it gives CASSSRTGTETQYF.

V is TRBV25-1 and J is TRBJ2-7; TRBD1 matches 12 bases. This CDR3 region has 15 residues. Looked up from germline, CDR1 is MGHDK and CDR2 is SYGVNS. V dropped 1 base and J dropped 6; count of bases not matched to a gene: 4. The CDR3 spells CASSEWGQGAGEQYF. The CDR3, as DNA: TGTGCCAGCAGTGAATGGGGACAGGGGGCCGGCGAGCAGTACTTC.

The chain recombines TRBV15 with TRBJ2-1; 8 bases agree with TRBD1. This CDR3 has 17 residues. CDR1 and CDR2 from the germline V gene are LNHNV and YYDKDF (reference sequence). J gave up 5 bases and V 3 bases, and 12 bases lay outside the gene matches. The CDR3 DNA reads as TGTGCCACCAGCAGCGACTCCACAGGGGGGTCGAACAATGAGCAGTTCTTC. Amino acids: CATSSDSTGGSNNEQFF.

V gene TRBV27 combines with J gene TRBJ2-3, with 8 nucleotides matching TRBD2. The CDR3 totals 16 residues. V trimming: 4 bases; J trimming: 2 bases; junction bases outside the gene matches: 8. Germline CDR1 is MNHEY and CDR2 is SMNVEV (reference sequence). CDR3 sequence: CASSSLRGGYTDTQYF. CDR3 nucleotide sequence: TGTGCCAGCAGTTCACTCCGGGGGGGGTACACAGATACGCAGTATTTT.